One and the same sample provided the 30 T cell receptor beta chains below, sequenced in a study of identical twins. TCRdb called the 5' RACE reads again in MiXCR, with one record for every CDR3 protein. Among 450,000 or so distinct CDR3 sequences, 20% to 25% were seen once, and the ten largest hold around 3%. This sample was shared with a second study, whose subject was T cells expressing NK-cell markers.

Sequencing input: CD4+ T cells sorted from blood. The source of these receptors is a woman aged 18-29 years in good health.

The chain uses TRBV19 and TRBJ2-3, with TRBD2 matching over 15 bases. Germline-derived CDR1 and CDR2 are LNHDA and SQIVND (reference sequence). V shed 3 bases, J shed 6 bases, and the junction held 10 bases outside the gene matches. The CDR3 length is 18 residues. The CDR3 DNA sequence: TGTGCCAGTAGTATCGGAGGGACTAGCGGGAGGATGAGGGATACGCAGTATTTT. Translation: CASSIGGTSGRMRDTQYF.

In DNA, the CDR3 is TGTGCCAGCAGGGACGGGAATCAGCCCCAGCATTTT. Its protein product is CASRDGNQPQHF. This rearrangement joins TRBV6-5 to TRBJ1-5, with D hard to call. Germline V gene lookup returns CDR1 MNHEY and CDR2 SVGAGI. The CDR3 covers 12 residues. With 6 bases removed from V and 4 bases from J, the gap between germline ends came to 7 bases.

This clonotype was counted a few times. The CDR3, as DNA: TGTGCCAGCAGCTTAGGTGACGGGAGGCGGACCGGGGAGCTGTTTTTT. It encodes CASSLGDGRRTGELFF. V usage is TRBV11-2 and J usage is TRBJ2-2, with 7 bases fitting TRBD2. The CDR3 covers 16 residues. The germline V gene has CDR1 SGHAT and CDR2 FQNNGV. With V trimmed by 1 base and J by 5 bases, 7 bases remained unmatched.

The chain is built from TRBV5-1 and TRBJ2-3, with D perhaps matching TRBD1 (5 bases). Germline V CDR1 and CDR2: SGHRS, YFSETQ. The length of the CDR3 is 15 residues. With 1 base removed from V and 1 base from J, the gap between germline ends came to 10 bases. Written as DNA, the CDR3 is TGCGCCAGCAGCTTGAGCCAGGGTGGCACAGATACGCAGTATTTT. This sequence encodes CASSLSQGGTDTQYF.

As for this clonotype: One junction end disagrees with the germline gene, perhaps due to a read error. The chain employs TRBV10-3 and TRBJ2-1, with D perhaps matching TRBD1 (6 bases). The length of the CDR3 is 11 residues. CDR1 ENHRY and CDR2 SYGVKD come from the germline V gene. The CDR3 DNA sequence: TGTGCCATCAGCCGGACAGTTTCTAAGGTCTTC. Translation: CAISRTVSKVF.

In DNA, the CDR3 is TGCGCCAGCAGCCCGGACAGCTATCAGCCCCAGCATTTT. This encodes CASSPDSYQPQHF. The rearrangement links TRBV5-1 to TRBJ1-5, with D maybe TRBD1 (6 bases). Germline loops: CDR1 SGHRS, CDR2 YFSETQ. CDR3 length: 13 amino acids. Between the trimmed V and J ends, which lost 4 bases and 5 bases, there was a span of 10 bases.

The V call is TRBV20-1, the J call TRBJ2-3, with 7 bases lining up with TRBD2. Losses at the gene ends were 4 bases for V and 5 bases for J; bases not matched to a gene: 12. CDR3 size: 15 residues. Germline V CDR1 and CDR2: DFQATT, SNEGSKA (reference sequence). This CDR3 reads CSAISKQRGGDTQYF. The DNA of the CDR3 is TGCAGTGCTATCTCGAAACAGCGGGGTGGAGATACGCAGTATTTT.

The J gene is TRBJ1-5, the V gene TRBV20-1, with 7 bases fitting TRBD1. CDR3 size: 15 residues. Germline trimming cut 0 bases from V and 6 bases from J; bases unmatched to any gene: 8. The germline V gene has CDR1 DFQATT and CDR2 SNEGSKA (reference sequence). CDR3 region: CSAREGTVGIQPQHF. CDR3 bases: TGCAGTGCTAGAGAGGGGACAGTTGGGATTCAGCCCCAGCATTTT.

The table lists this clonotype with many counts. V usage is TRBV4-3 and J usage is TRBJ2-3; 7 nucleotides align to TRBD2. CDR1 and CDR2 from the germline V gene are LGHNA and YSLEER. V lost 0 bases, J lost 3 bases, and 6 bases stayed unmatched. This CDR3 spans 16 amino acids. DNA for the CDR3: TGCGCCAGCAGCCAAGATTCGGCGGGAGCGACAGATACGCAGTATTTT. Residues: CASSQDSAGATDTQYF.

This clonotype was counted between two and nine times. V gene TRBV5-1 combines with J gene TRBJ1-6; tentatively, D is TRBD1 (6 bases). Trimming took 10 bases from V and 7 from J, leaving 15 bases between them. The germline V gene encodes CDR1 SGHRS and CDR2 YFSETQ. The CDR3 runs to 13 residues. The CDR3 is CAGRQDTNSPLHF. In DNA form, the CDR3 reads TGCGCCGGACGACAGGACACAAATTCACCCCTCCACTTT.

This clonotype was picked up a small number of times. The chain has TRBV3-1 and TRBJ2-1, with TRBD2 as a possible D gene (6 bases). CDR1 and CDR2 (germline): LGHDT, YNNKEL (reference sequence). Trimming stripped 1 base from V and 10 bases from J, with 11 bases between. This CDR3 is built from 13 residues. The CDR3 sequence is CASSQAWAGEQFF. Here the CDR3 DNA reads TGTGCCAGCAGCCAAGCGTGGGCGGGGGAGCAGTTCTTC.

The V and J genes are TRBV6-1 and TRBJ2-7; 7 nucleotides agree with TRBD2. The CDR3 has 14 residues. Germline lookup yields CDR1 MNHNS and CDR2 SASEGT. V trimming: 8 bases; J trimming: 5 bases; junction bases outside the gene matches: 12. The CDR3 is CASGPPVGGHEQYF. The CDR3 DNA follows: TGTGCCAGCGGGCCTCCAGTGGGAGGGCACGAGCAGTACTTC.

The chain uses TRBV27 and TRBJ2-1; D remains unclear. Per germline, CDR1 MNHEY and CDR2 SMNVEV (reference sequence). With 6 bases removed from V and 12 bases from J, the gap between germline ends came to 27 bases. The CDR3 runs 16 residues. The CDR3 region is CASSPLSLLRLSGQFF. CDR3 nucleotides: TGTGCCAGCAGCCCTTTATCGCTCCTTCGCCTCTCCGGGCAGTTCTTC.

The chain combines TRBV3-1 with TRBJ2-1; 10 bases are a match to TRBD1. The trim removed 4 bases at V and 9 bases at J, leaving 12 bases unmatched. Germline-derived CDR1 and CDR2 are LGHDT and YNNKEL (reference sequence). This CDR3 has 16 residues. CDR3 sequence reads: CASSPAPGQGTGEQFF. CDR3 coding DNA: TGTGCCAGCAGCCCGGCCCCGGGACAGGGGACGGGTGAGCAGTTCTTC.

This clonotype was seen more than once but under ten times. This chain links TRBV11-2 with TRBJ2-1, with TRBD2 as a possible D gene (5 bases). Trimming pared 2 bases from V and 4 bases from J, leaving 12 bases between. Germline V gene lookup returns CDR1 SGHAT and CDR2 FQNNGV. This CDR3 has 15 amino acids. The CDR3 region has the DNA TGTGCCAGCAGCTTAAGCGGTCCATTTTACAATGAGCAGTTCTTC. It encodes CASSLSGPFYNEQFF.

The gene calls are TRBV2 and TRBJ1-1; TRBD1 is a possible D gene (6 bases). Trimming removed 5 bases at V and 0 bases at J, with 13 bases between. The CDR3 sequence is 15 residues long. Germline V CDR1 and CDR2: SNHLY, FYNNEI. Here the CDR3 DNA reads TGTGCCAGCAGTCCGACAGGATTCATGAACACTGAAGCTTTCTTT. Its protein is CASSPTGFMNTEAFF.

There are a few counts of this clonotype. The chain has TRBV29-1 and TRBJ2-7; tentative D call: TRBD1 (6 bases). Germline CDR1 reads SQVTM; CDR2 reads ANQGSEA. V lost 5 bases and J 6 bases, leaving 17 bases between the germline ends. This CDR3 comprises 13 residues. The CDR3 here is CSVSGARWSEQYF. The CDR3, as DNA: TGCAGCGTTTCAGGGGCTAGGTGGTCCGAGCAGTACTTC.

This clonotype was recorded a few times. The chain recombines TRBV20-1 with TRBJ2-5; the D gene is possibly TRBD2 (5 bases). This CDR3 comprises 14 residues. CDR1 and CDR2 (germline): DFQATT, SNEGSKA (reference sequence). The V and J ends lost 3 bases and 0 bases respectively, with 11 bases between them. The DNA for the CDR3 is TGCAGTGCTAGTGAGGGAACACACCAAGAGACCCAGTACTTC. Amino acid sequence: CSASEGTHQETQYF.

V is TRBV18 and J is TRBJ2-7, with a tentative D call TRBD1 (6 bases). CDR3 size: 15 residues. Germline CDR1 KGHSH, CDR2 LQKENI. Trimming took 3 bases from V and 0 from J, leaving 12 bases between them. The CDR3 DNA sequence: TGTGCCAGCTCACCGGGCAGGGGCCTCTCCTACGAGCAGTACTTC. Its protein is CASSPGRGLSYEQYF. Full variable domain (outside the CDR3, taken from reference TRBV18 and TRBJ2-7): NAGVMQNPRHLVRRRGQEARLRCSPMKGHSHVYWYRQLPEEGLKFMVYLQKENIIDESGMPKERFSAEFPKEGPSILRIQQVVRGDSAAYFCASSPGRGLSYEQYFGPGTRLTVT.

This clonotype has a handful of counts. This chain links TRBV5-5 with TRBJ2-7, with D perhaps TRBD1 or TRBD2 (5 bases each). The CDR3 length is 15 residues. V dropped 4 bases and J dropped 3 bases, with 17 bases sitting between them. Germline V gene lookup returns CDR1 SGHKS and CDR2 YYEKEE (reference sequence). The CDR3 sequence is CASSRRDGNYYEQYF. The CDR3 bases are TGTGCCAGCAGCCGTCGGGACGGCAATTACTACGAGCAGTACTTC. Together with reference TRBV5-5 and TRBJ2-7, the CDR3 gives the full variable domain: DAGVTQSPTHLIKTRGQQVTLRCSPISGHKSVSWYQQVLGQGPQFIFQYYEKEERGRGNFPDRFSARQFPNYSSELNVNALLLGDSALYLCASSRRDGNYYEQYFGPGTRLTVT.

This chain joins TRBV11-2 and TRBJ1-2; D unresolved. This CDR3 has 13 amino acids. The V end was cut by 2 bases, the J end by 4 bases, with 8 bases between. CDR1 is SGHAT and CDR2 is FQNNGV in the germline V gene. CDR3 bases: TGTGCCAGCAGCTTAAAGAATTTCTATGGCTACACCTTC. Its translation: CASSLKNFYGYTF.

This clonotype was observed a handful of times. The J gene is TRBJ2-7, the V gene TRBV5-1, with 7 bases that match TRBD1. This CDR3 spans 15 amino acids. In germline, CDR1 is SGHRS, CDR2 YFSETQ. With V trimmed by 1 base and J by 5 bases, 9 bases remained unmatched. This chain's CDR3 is CASSLSGRGTDEQYF. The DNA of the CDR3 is TGCGCCAGCAGCTTGTCGGGCAGGGGGACCGACGAGCAGTACTTC.

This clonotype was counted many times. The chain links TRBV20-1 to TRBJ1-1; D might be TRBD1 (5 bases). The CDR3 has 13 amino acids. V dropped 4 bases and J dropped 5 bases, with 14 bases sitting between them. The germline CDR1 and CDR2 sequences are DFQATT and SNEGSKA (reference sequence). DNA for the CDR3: TGCAGTGCTAAAAAGGGGCTGGAGACTGAAGCTTTCTTT. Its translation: CSAKKGLETEAFF.

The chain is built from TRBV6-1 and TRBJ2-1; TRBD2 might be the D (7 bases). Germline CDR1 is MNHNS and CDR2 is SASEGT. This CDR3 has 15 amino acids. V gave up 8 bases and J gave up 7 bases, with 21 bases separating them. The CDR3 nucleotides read TGTGCCAGCGCCCGGGGGGCTAGCGGACTGAATGAGCAGTTCTTC. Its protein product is CASARGASGLNEQFF.

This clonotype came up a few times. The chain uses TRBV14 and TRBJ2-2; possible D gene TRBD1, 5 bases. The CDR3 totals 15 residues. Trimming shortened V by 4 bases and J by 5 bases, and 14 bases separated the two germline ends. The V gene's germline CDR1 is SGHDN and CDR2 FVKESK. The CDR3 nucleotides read TGTGCCAGCAGCCCCGGAAAGGGGCGTACCGGGGAGCTGTTTTTT. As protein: CASSPGKGRTGELFF.

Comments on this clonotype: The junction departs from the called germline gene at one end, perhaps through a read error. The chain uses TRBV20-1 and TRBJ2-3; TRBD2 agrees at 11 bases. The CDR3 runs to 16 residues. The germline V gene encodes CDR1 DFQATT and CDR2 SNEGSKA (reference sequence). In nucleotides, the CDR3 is TGCTGTGCTAGAGATCGACTAGCGGGATACACAGATACGCAGTATTTT. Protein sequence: CCARDRLAGYTDTQYF.

The chain's CDR3 is CASSELAGQETQYF. The CDR3 DNA reads TGTGCCAGCAGTGAATTGGCAGGACAAGAGACCCAGTACTTC. The rearrangement links TRBV2 to TRBJ2-5; D is unresolved. The length of the CDR3 is 14 residues. Trimming shortened V by 2 bases and J by 2 bases, and 9 bases separated the two germline ends. Germline V lookup: CDR1 SNHLY, CDR2 FYNNEI.

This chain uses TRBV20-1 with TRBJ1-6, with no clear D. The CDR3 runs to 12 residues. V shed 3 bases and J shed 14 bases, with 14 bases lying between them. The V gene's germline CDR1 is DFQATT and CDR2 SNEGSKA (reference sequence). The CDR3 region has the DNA TGCAGTGCTAGCAGTGCCCCCGGCACCCTCCACTTT. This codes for CSASSAPGTLHF.

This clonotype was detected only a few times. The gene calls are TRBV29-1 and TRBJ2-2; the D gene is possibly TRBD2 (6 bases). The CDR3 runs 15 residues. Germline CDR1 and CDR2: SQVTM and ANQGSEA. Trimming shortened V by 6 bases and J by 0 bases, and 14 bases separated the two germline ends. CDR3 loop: CSVRRASSNTGELFF. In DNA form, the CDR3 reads TGCAGCGTGCGGAGGGCGAGCTCGAACACCGGGGAGCTGTTTTTT.

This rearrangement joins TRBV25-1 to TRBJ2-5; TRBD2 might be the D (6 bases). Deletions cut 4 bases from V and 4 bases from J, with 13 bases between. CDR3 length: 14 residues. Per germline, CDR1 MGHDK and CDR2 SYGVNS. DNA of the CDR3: TGTGCCAGCAGTGCCCCGGGAGCGGGAGAGACCCAGTACTTC. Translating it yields CASSAPGAGETQYF.